These 22 T cell receptor beta chains were sequenced from one sample in a study of blood T cell repertoires in COVID-19. The method was immunoSEQ multiplex PCR; TCRdb's version includes in-frame clones alone and lacks a portion of them. This sample yields 30,000 to 50,000 clones, of which 80% are seen a single time; about two fifths belongs to the top ten. Input material: peripheral blood. These TCRs come from an elderly man with active or convalescent COVID-19.

The chain joins TRBV19 to TRBJ1-5, with D perhaps matching TRBD1 (5 bases). Germline values: CDR1 LNHDA, CDR2 SQIVND (reference sequence). V gave up 9 bases and J gave up 7 bases, with 22 bases separating them. The CDR3 spans 15 residues. The CDR3 reads CARETRDRVWQPQHF. CDR3 sequence (DNA): TGTGCCAGAGAAACCAGGGATCGGGTTTGGCAGCCCCAGCATTTT.

V usage is TRBV5-1 and J usage is TRBJ2-3; no firm D call. Germline V gene sequence: CDR1 SGHRS, CDR2 YFSETQ. V was pared by 0 bases and J by 2 bases, with 7 bases between. The length of the CDR3 is 14 residues. CDR3 nucleotides: TGCGCCAGCAGCTTGGAACAGAACACAGATACGCAGTATTTT. It codes for CASSLEQNTDTQYF.

V and J are TRBV19 and TRBJ1-1; possibly TRBD1 for D (5 bases). V gave up 3 bases and J gave up 0 bases, with 11 bases separating them. The CDR3 contains 15 residues. CDR1 is LNHDA and CDR2 is SQIVND in the germline V gene (reference sequence). The CDR3 here is CASSIAGPMNTEAFF. CDR3 in DNA: TGTGCCAGTAGTATCGCAGGGCCCATGAACACTGAAGCTTTCTTT.

The chain uses TRBV28 and TRBJ2-3, with unresolved D. Trimming took 6 bases from V and 2 from J, leaving 6 bases between them. Germline V gives CDR1 MDHEN, CDR2 SYDVKM. This CDR3 spans 12 amino acids. The CDR3 sequence is CASSPSTDTQYF. The CDR3 DNA is TGTGCCAGCAGCCCCTCCACAGATACGCAGTATTTT. The whole variable domain, filled in from reference TRBV28 and TRBJ2-3, reads DVKVTQSSRYLVKRTGEKVFLECVQDMDHENMFWYRQDPGLGLRLIYFSYDVKMKEKGDIPEGYSVSREKKERFSLILESASTNQTSMYLCASSPSTDTQYFGPGTRLTVL.

The chain links TRBV30 to TRBJ2-7; 10 positions match TRBD1. From germline, CDR1 is GTSNPN and CDR2 SVGIG (reference sequence). CDR3 size: 14 residues. Trimming removed 5 bases from V and 0 bases from J; junction bases left unmatched: 4. The CDR3 DNA sequence: TGTGCCTGGGCCAGGACAGGGGGCTCCTACGAGCAGTACTTC. It encodes CAWARTGGSYEQYF.

The CDR3 protein is CASSLDSGSQETQYF. CDR3 nucleotide sequence: TGTGCCAGCAGCTTGGATAGCGGGAGCCAAGAGACCCAGTACTTC. The chain carries TRBV5-5 and TRBJ2-5; 9 bases align to TRBD2. The ends lost 0 bases at V and 1 base at J; junction bases unmatched: 1. CDR3 size: 15 residues. The germline gives CDR1 SGHKS, CDR2 YYEKEE (reference sequence).

The rearrangement links TRBV5-6 to TRBJ2-5; 10 bases are a match to TRBD1. CDR1 and CDR2 from the germline V gene are SGHDT and YYEEEE. Trimming at V came to 5 bases and at J to 2 bases, leaving 15 bases not matched to a gene. This CDR3 is 18 amino acids long. The CDR3 loop is CASRSGTGAIHIQETQYF. CDR3 in DNA: TGTGCCAGCAGGTCCGGGACAGGGGCGATACACATACAAGAGACCCAGTACTTC.

This chain links TRBV13 with TRBJ1-4; D gene ambiguous. CDR3 length: 13 residues. Trimming left V 1 base short and J 5 bases short, with 5 bases between. From germline, CDR1 is PRHDT and CDR2 FYEKMQ (reference sequence). For the CDR3, the DNA is TGTGCCAGCAGCTTAGCTCTAAATGAAAAACTGTTTTTT. As protein: CASSLALNEKLFF. Full variable domain (outside the CDR3, taken from reference TRBV13 and TRBJ1-4): AAGVIQSPRHLIKEKRETATLKCYPIPRHDTVYWYQQGPGQDPQFLISFYEKMQSDKGSIPDRFSAQQFSDYHSELNMSSLELGDSALYFCASSLALNEKLFFGSGTQLSVL.

This clone was counted a few times. The chain employs TRBV6-5 and TRBJ1-4, with D maybe TRBD1 (5 bases). Trimming removed 8 bases at V and 1 base at J, with 14 bases between. The germline V gene encodes CDR1 MNHEY and CDR2 SVGAGI. The CDR3 totals 15 residues. Here the CDR3 DNA reads TGTGCCAGCCGGGGGGAGGCGTTAACTAATGAAAAACTGTTTTTT. Translation gives CASRGEALTNEKLFF.

The genes are TRBV19 and TRBJ2-7; 13 bases line up with TRBD2. Germline lookup yields CDR1 LNHDA and CDR2 SQIVND (reference sequence). Trimming removed 5 bases from V and 6 bases from J; junction bases left unmatched: 4. CDR3 length equals 14 residues. Written as DNA, the CDR3 is TGTGCCAGTAGTCCTCGGACTAGCGGGAGCGAGCAGTACTTC. Translation: CASSPRTSGSEQYF.

CDR3 residues: CASSQESGHGYTF. In nucleotides, the CDR3 is TGTGCCAGCAGCCAAGAGTCAGGGCATGGCTACACCTTC. The V call is TRBV3-1 (or the pseudogene TRBV3-2), the J call TRBJ1-2; possibly TRBD1 for D (5 bases). The germline V and J ends were trimmed by 0 bases and 6 bases, with 8 bases remaining between them. Germline CDR1 reads LGHDT; CDR2 reads YNNKEL (reference sequence). This CDR3 is 13 amino acids long.

The chain combines TRBV7-3 with TRBJ2-2; D is possibly TRBD1 (5 bases). Germline values: CDR1 SGHTA, CDR2 FQGTGA. The V end was cut by 5 bases, the J end by 6 bases, with 10 bases between. The CDR3 has 13 amino acids. The CDR3 coding sequence is TGTGCCAGCAGCGCAGGGTCCGCCGGGGAGCTGTTTTTT. It yields the protein CASSAGSAGELFF.

The chain links TRBV2 to TRBJ2-2, with 10 bases identical to TRBD2. V gave up 2 bases and J gave up 6 bases; unmatched junction bases: 9. Looked up from germline, CDR1 is SNHLY and CDR2 is FYNNEI. CDR3 size: 17 residues. CDR3 in amino acids: CASSETGLARVSGELFF. The DNA for the CDR3 is TGTGCCAGCAGTGAAACGGGACTAGCGCGAGTTTCCGGGGAGCTGTTTTTT.

The gene calls are TRBV5-4 and TRBJ2-7; 9 nucleotides line up with TRBD2. J gave up 7 bases and V 4 bases, and 15 bases lay outside the gene matches. From germline, CDR1 is SGHNT and CDR2 YYREEE (reference sequence). The CDR3 contains 16 residues. The CDR3 sequence is CASSPGNSGRSREQYF. CDR3 coding DNA: TGTGCCAGCAGCCCTGGGAACAGCGGGAGGTCTCGAGAGCAGTACTTC.

The chain has TRBV28 and TRBJ2-1, with 7 bases lining up with TRBD1. With 3 bases clipped from V and 3 bases from J, the junction kept 2 bases outside the gene matches. Germline loops: CDR1 MDHEN, CDR2 SYDVKM. The CDR3 consists of 14 residues. The CDR3 is CASSFGQDYNEQFF. CDR3 nucleotides: TGTGCCAGCAGTTTCGGACAGGACTACAATGAGCAGTTCTTC.

V gene TRBV2 combines with J gene TRBJ2-7; 10 bases line up with TRBD2. V was pared by 1 base and J by 3 bases, with 3 bases of the junction left unmatched. The CDR3 sequence is 15 residues long. The V gene's germline CDR1 is SNHLY and CDR2 FYNNEI. CDR3 protein: CASSEEREGLYEQYF. The CDR3 nucleotides are TGTGCCAGCAGTGAAGAGCGGGAGGGCCTCTACGAGCAGTACTTC. The full variable domain, its missing parts supplied by reference TRBV2 and TRBJ2-7, is EPEVTQTPSHQVTQMGQEVILRCVPISNHLYFYWYRQILGQKVEFLVSFYNNEISEKSEIFDDQFSVERPDGSNFTLKIRSTKLEDSAMYFCASSEEREGLYEQYFGPGTRLTVT.

The genes are TRBV19 and TRBJ2-2; D is ambiguous. Germline loops: CDR1 LNHDA, CDR2 SQIVND (reference sequence). The CDR3 totals 14 residues. V lost 7 bases, J lost 5 bases, and 14 bases lay in between. The DNA of the CDR3 is TGTGCCAGTATGGAGACCGGGTTTACCGGGGAGCTGTTTTTT. Amino acid sequence: CASMETGFTGELFF.

The V call is TRBV30, the J call TRBJ2-5, with 8 bases identical to TRBD2. CDR1 and CDR2 from the germline V gene are GTSNPN and SVGIG (reference sequence). V lost 3 bases to trimming and J lost 5 bases; unmatched junction nucleotides: 8. CDR3 size: 14 residues. The chain's CDR3 is CAWRSGTRAETQYF. The CDR3 DNA reads as TGTGCCTGGAGGTCCGGGACTAGAGCGGAGACCCAGTACTTC.

This sequence joins TRBV28 and TRBJ1-1, with D maybe TRBD1 (5 bases). The CDR3 has 16 amino acids. Trimming cost V 1 base and J 5 bases, with 17 bases left between them. The germline V gene encodes CDR1 MDHEN and CDR2 SYDVKM. The CDR3 sequence is CASSLFRRGVWTEAFF. CDR3 bases: TGTGCCAGCAGTTTATTCCGGAGGGGAGTCTGGACTGAAGCTTTCTTT. Combining the CDR3 with reference TRBV28 and TRBJ1-1 gives the whole variable domain DVKVTQSSRYLVKRTGEKVFLECVQDMDHENMFWYRQDPGLGLRLIYFSYDVKMKEKGDIPEGYSVSREKKERFSLILESASTNQTSMYLCASSLFRRGVWTEAFFGQGTRLTVV.

The chain uses TRBV6-1 and TRBJ2-7, with D possibly TRBD1 on 5 matching bases. Germline CDR1 reads MNHNS; CDR2 reads SASEGT. This CDR3 is built from 14 residues. V lost 3 bases, J lost 4 bases, and 13 bases lay in between. CDR3 sequence: CASSERQTYYEQYF. The CDR3, as DNA: TGTGCCAGCAGTGAGAGACAGACTTATTACGAGCAGTACTTC.

This rearrangement joins TRBV4-1 to TRBJ2-3; TRBD2 might be the D (6 bases). Germline V CDR1 and CDR2: MGHRA, YSYEKL. V dropped 0 bases and J dropped 3 bases, with 13 bases sitting between them. The CDR3 runs 16 residues. CDR3: CASSQDSWGVTDTQYF. CDR3 sequence (DNA): TGCGCCAGCAGCCAAGATTCCTGGGGGGTTACAGATACGCAGTATTTT.

The chain couples TRBV28 to TRBJ1-2; tentatively, D is TRBD1 (6 bases). The CDR3 loop spans 15 amino acids. V gave up 6 bases and J gave up 5 bases, with 19 bases separating them. The germline CDR1 and CDR2 sequences are MDHEN and SYDVKM. DNA of the CDR3: TGTGCCAGCAGATCAAGTGGGCAGGGGAGTTATGGCTACACCTTC. It encodes CASRSSGQGSYGYTF.